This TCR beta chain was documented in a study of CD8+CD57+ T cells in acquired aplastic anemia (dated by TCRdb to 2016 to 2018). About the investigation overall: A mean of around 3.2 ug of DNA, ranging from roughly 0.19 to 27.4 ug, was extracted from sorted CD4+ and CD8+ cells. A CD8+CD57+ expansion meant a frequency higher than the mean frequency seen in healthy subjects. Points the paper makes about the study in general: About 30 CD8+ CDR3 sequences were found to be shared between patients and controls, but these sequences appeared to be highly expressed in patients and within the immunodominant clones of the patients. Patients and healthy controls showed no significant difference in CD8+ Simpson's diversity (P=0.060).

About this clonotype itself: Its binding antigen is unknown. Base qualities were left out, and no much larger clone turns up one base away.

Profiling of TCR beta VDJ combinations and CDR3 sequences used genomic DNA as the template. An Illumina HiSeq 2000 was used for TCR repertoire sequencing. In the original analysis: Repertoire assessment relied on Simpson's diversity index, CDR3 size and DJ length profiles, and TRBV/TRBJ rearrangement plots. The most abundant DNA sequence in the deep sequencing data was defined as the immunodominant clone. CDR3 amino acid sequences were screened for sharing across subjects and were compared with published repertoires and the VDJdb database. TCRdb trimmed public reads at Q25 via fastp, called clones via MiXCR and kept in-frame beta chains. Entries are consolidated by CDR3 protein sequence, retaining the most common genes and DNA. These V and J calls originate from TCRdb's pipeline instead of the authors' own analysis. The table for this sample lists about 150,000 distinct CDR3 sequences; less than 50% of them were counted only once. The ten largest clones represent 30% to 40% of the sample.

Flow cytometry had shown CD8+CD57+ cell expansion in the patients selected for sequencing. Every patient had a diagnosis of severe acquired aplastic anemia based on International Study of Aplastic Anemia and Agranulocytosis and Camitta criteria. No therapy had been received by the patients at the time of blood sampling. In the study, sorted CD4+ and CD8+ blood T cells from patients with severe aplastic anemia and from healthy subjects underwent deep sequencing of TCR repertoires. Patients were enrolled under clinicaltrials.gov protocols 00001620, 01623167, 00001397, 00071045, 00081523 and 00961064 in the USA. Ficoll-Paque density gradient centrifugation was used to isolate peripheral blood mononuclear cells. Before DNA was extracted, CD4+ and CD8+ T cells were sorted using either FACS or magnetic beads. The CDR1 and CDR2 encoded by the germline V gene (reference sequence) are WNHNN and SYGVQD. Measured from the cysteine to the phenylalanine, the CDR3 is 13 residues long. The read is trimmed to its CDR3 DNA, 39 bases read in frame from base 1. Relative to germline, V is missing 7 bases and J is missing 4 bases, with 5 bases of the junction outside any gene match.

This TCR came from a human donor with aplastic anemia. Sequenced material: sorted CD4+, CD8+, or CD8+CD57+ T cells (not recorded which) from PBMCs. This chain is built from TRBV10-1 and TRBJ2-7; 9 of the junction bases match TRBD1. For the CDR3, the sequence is CASNGQGRYEQYF. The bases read TGCGCCAGCAACGGACAGGGGAGATACGAGCAGTACTTC.